These 30 T cell receptor beta chains came from one sample sequenced in a study of T cell responses to AZD1222 COVID-19 vaccine. The protocol was immunoSEQ multiplex PCR, while the TCRdb copy is restricted to in-frame clones and leaves out a portion. The repertoire consists of approximately 100,000 clones, with roughly nine tenths occurring once and the leading ten covering more than 4.5%. The sample in question was peripheral blood, obtained on day 0 of AZD1222 vaccination. The source of these receptors is an adult in good health.

The J gene is TRBJ2-6, the V gene TRBV4-3; no definite D call. This CDR3 has 17 amino acids. V was pared by 0 bases and J by 0 bases, with 9 bases between. Germline V gives CDR1 LGHNA, CDR2 YSLEER. The DNA for the CDR3 is TGCGCCAGCAGCCAAGATTTGGGCAGCTCTGGGGCCAACGTCCTGACTTTC. Translating gives CASSQDLGSSGANVLTF.

V gene TRBV28 combines with J gene TRBJ1-1; a weak D match, TRBD1 (6 bases). The CDR3 is made up of 16 amino acids. V lost 3 bases and J 4 bases, leaving 18 bases between the germline ends. CDR1 and CDR2 from the germline V gene are MDHEN and SYDVKM. CDR3 DNA sequence: TGTGCCAGCAGTTTCGAGGCAGGGGCTTTAGGCACTGAAGCTTTCTTT. Translated, it gives CASSFEAGALGTEAFF.

The J gene is TRBJ2-3, the V gene TRBV7-9; the D is unclear. The V and J ends lost 0 bases and 5 bases respectively, with 9 bases between them. Germline CDR1 SEHNR, CDR2 FQNEAQ (reference sequence). The CDR3 runs 14 residues. The CDR3 reads CASSLALSEDTQYF. For the CDR3, the DNA is TGTGCCAGCAGCTTAGCGCTATCCGAAGATACGCAGTATTTT.

The chain is built from TRBV7-9 and TRBJ2-1; D gene uncertain. The germline CDR1 and CDR2 sequences are SEHNR and FQNEAQ (reference sequence). The CDR3 spans 13 residues. The V end was cut by 1 base, the J end by 9 bases, with 10 bases between. The CDR3 sequence is CASSLVDGGEQFF. The CDR3 DNA sequence: TGTGCCAGCAGCTTAGTAGACGGCGGTGAGCAGTTCTTC. Variable domain in full (rest from reference TRBV7-9 and TRBJ2-1): DTGVSQNPRHKITKRGQNVTFRCDPISEHNRLYWYRQTLGQGPEFLTYFQNEAQLEKSRLLSDRFSAERPKGSFSTLEIQRTEQGDSAMYLCASSLVDGGEQFFGPGTRLTVL.

The chain is built from TRBV10-3 and TRBJ2-1; 8 positions agree with TRBD2. This CDR3 region has 13 residues. The J segment lost 3 bases and the V segment lost 11 bases, leaving 6 bases of the junction unmatched. CDR1 and CDR2 (germline): ENHRY, SYGVKD. The CDR3 spells CAAKRENYNEQFF. DNA for the CDR3: TGTGCCGCGAAGCGGGAGAACTACAATGAGCAGTTCTTC.

This sequence joins TRBV12-3 or TRBV12-4 and TRBJ1-5, with D perhaps TRBD1 (5 bases). The CDR3 consists of 12 residues. For the CDR3, the DNA is TGTGCTGGGGGGGGAAGCAATCAGCCCCAGCATTTT. Protein product: CAGGGSNQPQHF.

The chain joins TRBV28 to TRBJ1-2; 8 bases map to TRBD1. V shed 5 bases, J shed 4 bases, and the junction held 6 bases outside the gene matches. Per germline, CDR1 MDHEN and CDR2 SYDVKM. This CDR3 contains 14 residues. CDR3 loop: CASSRTGLSYGYTF. The CDR3 DNA sequence: TGTGCCAGCAGTAGGACAGGGTTGTCCTATGGCTACACCTTC.

About this clone itself: Sequence at one end of the junction differs from germline and may be a read error. V gene TRBV6-1 combines with J gene TRBJ2-1; no reliable D call. Germline CDR1 and CDR2: MNHNS and SASEGT. CDR3 size: 13 residues. The CDR3 spells CASREGALNEQFF. The CDR3 nucleotides read TGTGCCAGCAGGGAAGGCGCATTGAATGAGCAGTTCTTC.

The CDR3 bases are TGTGCCAGTAGTGCCACCCTAAGGGGGCAAGAGACCCAGTACTTC. As protein: CASSATLRGQETQYF. This chain links TRBV19 with TRBJ2-5, with a tentative D call TRBD1 (6 bases). Germline CDR1 reads LNHDA; CDR2 reads SQIVND (reference sequence). CDR3 length: 15 residues. Trimming shortened V by 5 bases and J by 2 bases, and 15 bases separated the two germline ends.

This clone came up once. The gene calls are TRBV5-4 and TRBJ2-7; 8 bases agree with TRBD2. The CDR3 is 15 residues long. Germline trimming cut 4 bases from V and 8 bases from J; bases unmatched to any gene: 14. Per the germline V gene, CDR1 is SGHNT and CDR2 is YYREEE (reference sequence). The CDR3 DNA is TGTGCCAGCAGCCTGGCGTCTTCGGCGGGAGGAAAGCAGTACTTC. This gives the protein CASSLASSAGGKQYF. Combining the CDR3 with reference TRBV5-4 and TRBJ2-7 gives the whole variable domain ETGVTQSPTHLIKTRGQQVTLRCSSQSGHNTVSWYQQALGQGPQFIFQYYREEENGRGNFPPRFSGLQFPNYSSELNVNALELDDSALYLCASSLASSAGGKQYFGPGTRLTVT.

The rearrangement joins TRBV2 to TRBJ2-3, with D perhaps matching TRBD2 (6 bases). The CDR3 loop spans 14 amino acids. V shed 4 bases and J shed 2 bases, with 10 bases lying between them. From germline, CDR1 is SNHLY and CDR2 FYNNEI. The CDR3 region has the DNA TGTGCCAGCAGTGCCGGGGGAGCCACAGATACGCAGTATTTT. This codes for CASSAGGATDTQYF.

The chain recombines TRBV10-3 with TRBJ1-4; D is uncertain. Looked up from germline, CDR1 is ENHRY and CDR2 is SYGVKD. The CDR3 consists of 13 residues. V was cut by 1 base and J by 8 bases, with 8 bases left in between. In nucleotides, the CDR3 is TGTGCCATCAGTGAGTTGTCCGGGGAAAAACTGTTTTTT. Its translation: CAISELSGEKLFF.

This chain connects TRBV28 to TRBJ1-2, with D perhaps matching TRBD1 (6 bases). From germline, CDR1 is MDHEN and CDR2 SYDVKM. The CDR3 extends over 15 amino acids. Trimming stripped 4 bases from V and 5 bases from J, with 17 bases between. The CDR3, as DNA: TGTGCCAGCAGTTCCCCAGGGGTCCAGCTATATGGCTACACCTTC. It codes for CASSSPGVQLYGYTF.

This chain joins TRBV10-1 and TRBJ1-5; D is perhaps TRBD1 (5 bases). V lost 0 bases, J lost 2 bases, and 11 bases lay in between. CDR3 size: 16 residues. Germline V gene lookup returns CDR1 WNHNN and CDR2 SYGVQD (reference sequence). Written as DNA, the CDR3 is TGCGCCAGCAGTGAGTCCCTAGGGACGGGCAATCAGCCCCAGCATTTT. Its protein product is CASSESLGTGNQPQHF.

The chain recombines TRBV7-9 with TRBJ1-5; D gene uncertain. Germline-derived CDR1 and CDR2 are SEHNR and FQNEAQ (reference sequence). The V and J ends lost 4 bases and 6 bases respectively, with 13 bases between them. The CDR3 is made up of 14 amino acids. For the CDR3, the DNA is TGTGCCAGCAGCTCAACCCTTCCAGGTCAGCCCCAGCATTTT. It is translated as CASSSTLPGQPQHF.

The DNA for the CDR3 is TGTGCCAGCAGTTCGTTAGGGGGGGAATCAGCACAGCCCCAGCATTTT. Translation gives CASSSLGGESAQPQHF. This chain joins TRBV6-5 and TRBJ1-5; tentative D call: TRBD1 (6 bases). Germline V lookup: CDR1 MNHEY, CDR2 SVGAGI. V lost 4 bases to trimming and J lost 7 bases, with 20 bases between them. The CDR3 totals 16 residues.

The chain carries TRBV7-9 and TRBJ2-7; D uncertain. The germline V and J ends were trimmed by 5 bases and 0 bases, with 11 bases remaining between them. This CDR3 is 14 amino acids long. Germline V gene data show CDR1 as SEHNR and CDR2 as FQNEAQ (reference sequence). The CDR3 coding sequence is TGTGCCAGCAGCCCATGGCGGTCCTCCTACGAGCAGTACTTC. Translation: CASSPWRSSYEQYF.

This chain uses TRBV3-1 (or the pseudogene TRBV3-2) with TRBJ1-2; 8 bases fit TRBD1. The V and J ends lost 1 base and 2 bases, in that order; junction bases with no gene match: 0. This CDR3 region has 14 residues. Germline CDR1 and CDR2: LGHDT and YNNKEL (reference sequence). The DNA for the CDR3 is TGTGCCAGCAGCCAAGGACAGGGGAACTATGGCTACACCTTC. As protein: CASSQGQGNYGYTF.

The chain recombines TRBV3-1 (or the pseudogene TRBV3-2) with TRBJ2-5; 13 nucleotides line up with TRBD2. This CDR3 comprises 14 residues. Trimming took 4 bases from V and 4 from J; bases not matched to a gene: 0. Germline lookup yields CDR1 LGHDT and CDR2 YNNKEL (reference sequence). CDR3 nucleotides: TGTGCCAGCAGCCGGACTAGCGGGGGAGAGACCCAGTACTTC. This translates into CASSRTSGGETQYF.

The chain joins TRBV7-3 to TRBJ2-7, with 7 bases lining up with TRBD1. Trimming cost V 5 bases and J 6 bases; bases outside gene matches: 7. This CDR3 spans 13 amino acids. Germline V gene lookup returns CDR1 SGHTA and CDR2 FQGTGA. The DNA of the CDR3 is TGTGCCAGCAGCCTGACAGGGTCGGCCGAGCAGTACTTC. As protein: CASSLTGSAEQYF.

The chain recombines TRBV28 with TRBJ2-3; D perhaps matches TRBD2 (5 bases). V lost 8 bases and J 4 bases, leaving 19 bases between the germline ends. Germline CDR1 MDHEN, CDR2 SYDVKM. This CDR3 is 15 amino acids long. As DNA, the CDR3 is TGTGCCAGCGCGGACTGGACGTCCCGGGCAGATACGCAGTATTTT. Its translation: CASADWTSRADTQYF. The full variable domain, completed using reference TRBV28 and TRBJ2-3, is DVKVTQSSRYLVKRTGEKVFLECVQDMDHENMFWYRQDPGLGLRLIYFSYDVKMKEKGDIPEGYSVSREKKERFSLILESASTNQTSMYLCASADWTSRADTQYFGPGTRLTVL.

The V gene is TRBV28, the J gene TRBJ1-5; 10 nucleotides match TRBD1. The CDR3 extends over 16 amino acids. Per the germline V gene, CDR1 is MDHEN and CDR2 is SYDVKM. V dropped 3 bases and J dropped 1; count of bases not matched to a gene: 3. CDR3 sequence reads: CASSFVGQGSNQPQHF. The CDR3 DNA reads TGTGCCAGCAGTTTCGTGGGACAGGGGAGCAATCAGCCCCAGCATTTT.

The chain employs TRBV6-6 and TRBJ2-3; D unresolved. V lost 6 bases and J lost 8, with 9 bases in between. Germline V gene data show CDR1 as MNHNY and CDR2 as SVGAGI (reference sequence). CDR3 size: 11 residues. CDR3 loop: CASRQPGTQYF. CDR3 bases: TGTGCCAGCAGGCAGCCTGGTACGCAGTATTTT.

The rearrangement uses TRBV7-2 and TRBJ2-6; D unclear. This CDR3 region has 15 residues. Between the trimmed V and J ends, which lost 1 base and 0 bases, there was a span of 4 bases. Germline-derived CDR1 and CDR2 are SGHTA and FQGNSA. The CDR3 sequence is CASSLEPSGANVLTF. DNA of the CDR3: TGTGCCAGCAGCTTAGAGCCCTCTGGGGCCAACGTCCTGACTTTC.

The chain combines TRBV9 with TRBJ2-7, with D perhaps TRBD1 or TRBD2 (5 bases each). The CDR3 sequence is 13 residues long. Germline V gene data show CDR1 as SGDLS and CDR2 as YYNGEE. Trimming shortened V by 2 bases and J by 1 base, and 7 bases separated the two germline ends. The CDR3 loop reads CASSVGDSYEQYF. The DNA for the CDR3 is TGTGCCAGCAGCGTGGGGGATTCCTACGAGCAGTACTTC.

This chain links TRBV24-1 with TRBJ1-2; TRBD1 matches 7 bases. Germline values: CDR1 KGHDR, CDR2 SFDVKD. The length of the CDR3 is 16 residues. V shed 3 bases, J shed 3 bases, and the junction held 9 bases outside the gene matches. This CDR3 reads CATSDGHRGDDYGYTF. Written as DNA, the CDR3 is TGTGCCACCAGTGATGGGCACAGGGGAGACGACTATGGCTACACCTTC.

CDR3: CASSIGTPKAAFF. Written as DNA, the CDR3 is TGTGCCAGCAGTATCGGGACCCCCAAAGCAGCTTTCTTT. The chain uses TRBV28 and TRBJ1-1; tentatively, D is TRBD1 (5 bases). Trimming left V 5 bases short and J 10 bases short, with 17 bases between. This CDR3 is built from 13 residues. Germline values: CDR1 MDHEN, CDR2 SYDVKM.

The chain couples TRBV18 to TRBJ1-1, with 7 bases that match TRBD1. CDR3 size: 17 residues. Trimming cost V 3 bases and J 2 bases; bases outside gene matches: 12. Germline loops: CDR1 KGHSH, CDR2 LQKENI. CDR3 protein: CASSPFGQEALNTEAFF. CDR3 bases: TGTGCCAGCTCACCCTTTGGACAGGAGGCCCTTAACACTGAAGCTTTCTTT.

This clone was seen only once. V gene TRBV4-2 combines with J gene TRBJ2-7; no clear D gene. Per germline, CDR1 LGHNA and CDR2 YNFKEQ. This CDR3 is built from 14 residues. The V end was cut by 2 bases, the J end by 5 bases, with 13 bases between. The CDR3 sequence is CASSQKKGTHEQYF. CDR3 bases: TGTGCCAGCAGCCAAAAAAAGGGTACACACGAGCAGTACTTC.

The gene calls are TRBV5-1 and TRBJ1-6; D gene ambiguous. CDR3 length: 14 amino acids. V lost 0 bases and J 3 bases, leaving 4 bases between the germline ends. Germline loops: CDR1 SGHRS, CDR2 YFSETQ. The CDR3 loop reads CASSLDSYNSPLHF. The CDR3 nucleotides are TGCGCCAGCAGCTTGGACAGCTATAATTCACCCCTCCACTTT.